Shown below are 7 T cell receptor beta chains from a single sample sequenced in a study of T cell clones after liver transplantation. The method was immunoSEQ multiplex PCR; TCRdb's version includes in-frame clones alone and lacks a portion of them. The data hold 50,000 to 70,000 clones, with about 71% observed a single time. Source: CD4+ T cells from blood, taken at the roughly 15-month timepoint. Receptors originate from a human patient who received a liver transplant. Some of the T cells may derive from the graft donor.

The rearrangement links TRBV2 to TRBJ2-3; 7 bases are a match to TRBD1. The CDR3 is 13 residues long. With 8 bases clipped from V and 5 bases from J, the junction kept 7 bases outside the gene matches. Looked up from germline, CDR1 is SNHLY and CDR2 is FYNNEI. CDR3 DNA sequence: TGTGCCAGCGGCAGAAACAGGGGAGATACGCAGTATTTT. Protein product: CASGRNRGDTQYF.

The chain uses TRBV18 and TRBJ2-5; no clear D gene. The CDR3 loop spans 13 amino acids. V was clipped by 3 bases and J by 2 bases, with 7 bases between them. CDR1 is KGHSH and CDR2 is LQKENI in the germline V gene. The CDR3 spells CASSPDLQETQYF. The CDR3 nucleotides are TGTGCCAGCTCACCGGATCTTCAAGAGACCCAGTACTTC.

The chain carries TRBV4-2 and TRBJ2-3, with 7 bases aligning to TRBD2. Germline values: CDR1 LGHNA, CDR2 YNFKEQ. There are 16 residues in the CDR3. The J segment lost 3 bases and the V segment lost 4 bases, leaving 10 bases of the junction unmatched. CDR3 DNA: TGTGCCAGCAGCCCTCTCACGGGCGGGGGAACAGATACGCAGTATTTT. It is translated as CASSPLTGGGTDTQYF.

The chain has TRBV11-2 and TRBJ1-2, with 8 positions matching TRBD1. This CDR3 comprises 13 residues. The J segment lost 6 bases and the V segment lost 0 bases, leaving 0 bases of the junction unmatched. Germline CDR1 SGHAT, CDR2 FQNNGV. CDR3: CASSLDRGHGYTF. The CDR3 DNA is TGTGCCAGCAGCTTAGACAGGGGGCATGGCTACACCTTC.

The V and J genes are TRBV5-1 and TRBJ2-3, with unresolved D. Germline assignment: CDR1 SGHRS and CDR2 YFSETQ. Trimming took off 6 bases at V and 2 bases at J, with 4 bases between the two ends. The CDR3 contains 11 residues. In DNA, the CDR3 is TGCGCCAGCAAAACCACAGATACGCAGTATTTT. Translating gives CASKTTDTQYF.

The CDR3 is CASSNRDLNTGELFF. Written as DNA, the CDR3 is TGTGCCAGTAGTAACCGGGACTTAAACACCGGGGAGCTGTTTTTT. V usage is TRBV19 and J usage is TRBJ2-2, with TRBD2 as a possible D gene (6 bases). Germline CDR1 and CDR2: LNHDA and SQIVND (reference sequence). There are 15 residues in the CDR3. V was trimmed by 4 bases and J by 2 bases, leaving 11 bases between them.

The rearrangement links TRBV10-3 to TRBJ1-1; 10 bases match TRBD1. From germline, CDR1 is ENHRY and CDR2 SYGVKD. CDR3 length: 13 residues. The V and J ends lost 9 bases and 1 base, in that order; junction bases with no gene match: 2. The CDR3 nucleotides read TGTGCCATTAGGACAGGGGGGAACACTGAAGCTTTCTTT. Its protein is CAIRTGGNTEAFF.